A single sample gave rise to the 6 T cell receptor beta chains below, sequenced in a study of cytomegalovirus exposure and HLA in healthy donors. Profiled with immunoSEQ multiplex PCR; TCRdb holds only in-frame clones, not every one. The sample has a few hundred thousand clones, roughly 85% seen once. The specimen was PBMCs. The receptors come from a woman under 30 in good health and CMV-seronegative.

The chain joins TRBV30 to TRBJ1-3; TRBD1 is a possible D gene (5 bases). Germline CDR1 reads GTSNPN; CDR2 reads SVGIG (reference sequence). This CDR3 is built from 16 residues. V lost 3 bases and J 0 bases, leaving 15 bases between the germline ends. CDR3 residues: CAWSQKGTISGNTIYF. The CDR3 nucleotides read TGTGCCTGGAGCCAGAAGGGGACTATCTCTGGAAACACCATATATTTT.

The chain is built from TRBV12-5 and TRBJ2-1; D is perhaps TRBD2 (6 bases). CDR3 length equals 15 residues. Trimming removed 4 bases from V and 8 bases from J, with 18 bases in between. Germline CDR1 is LGHNT and CDR2 is FRNRAP. This chain's CDR3 is CASGSGNRRADEQFF. The CDR3 DNA is TGTGCTAGTGGTTCAGGGAATCGGAGGGCCGATGAGCAGTTCTTC.

The chain links TRBV29-1 to TRBJ2-1; the match to TRBD2 covers 9 bases. Germline V CDR1 and CDR2: SQVTM, ANQGSEA. This CDR3 comprises 17 residues. V was clipped by 6 bases and J by 0 bases; unmatched bases: 12. CDR3 DNA sequence: TGCAGCGTGCGACGGTCTAGCGGGAAGCTCTCCTACAATGAGCAGTTCTTC. It specifies CSVRRSSGKLSYNEQFF.

This chain connects TRBV28 to TRBJ1-2, with D perhaps TRBD1 (5 bases). The CDR3 is 14 residues long. CDR1 is MDHEN and CDR2 is SYDVKM in the germline V gene. Trimming cost V 1 base and J 6 bases, with 12 bases left between them. This CDR3 is CASSLLGESHGYTF. CDR3 nucleotide sequence: TGTGCCAGCAGTTTATTAGGGGAATCGCATGGCTACACCTTC.

This chain connects TRBV20-1 to TRBJ2-3, with TRBD2 as a possible D gene (5 bases). V lost 0 bases to trimming and J lost 15 bases, with 13 bases between them. The CDR3 is 11 residues long. CDR1 and CDR2 (germline): DFQATT, SNEGSKA (reference sequence). CDR3 coding DNA: TGCAGTGCTAGAGAGCAGTACGGGGTTTATTTT. It translates to CSAREQYGVYF.

The chain is built from TRBV10-1 and TRBJ1-4; possible D gene TRBD1, 6 bases. V was trimmed by 4 bases and J by 6 bases, leaving 18 bases between them. The CDR3 covers 16 residues. Germline V lookup: CDR1 WNHNN, CDR2 SYGVQD (reference sequence). The CDR3 sequence is CASSVPDRKADEKLFF. DNA of the CDR3: TGCGCCAGCAGTGTGCCCGACAGGAAGGCGGATGAAAAACTGTTTTTT.